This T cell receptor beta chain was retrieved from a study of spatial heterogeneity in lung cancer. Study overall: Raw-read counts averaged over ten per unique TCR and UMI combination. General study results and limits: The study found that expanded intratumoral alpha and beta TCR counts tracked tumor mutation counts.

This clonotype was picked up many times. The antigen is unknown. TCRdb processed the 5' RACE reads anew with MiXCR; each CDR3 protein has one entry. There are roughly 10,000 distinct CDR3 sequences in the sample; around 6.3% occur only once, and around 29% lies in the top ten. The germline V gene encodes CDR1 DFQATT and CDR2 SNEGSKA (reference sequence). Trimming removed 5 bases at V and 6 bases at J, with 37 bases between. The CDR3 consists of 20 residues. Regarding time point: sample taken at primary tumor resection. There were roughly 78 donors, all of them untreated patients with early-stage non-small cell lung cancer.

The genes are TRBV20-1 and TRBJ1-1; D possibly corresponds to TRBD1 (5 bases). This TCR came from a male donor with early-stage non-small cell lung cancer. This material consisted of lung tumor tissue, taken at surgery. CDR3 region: CSAGGGGLAEAGGGLAEAFF. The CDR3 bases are TGCAGTGCTGGGGGAGGTGGCCTGGCTGAAGCTGGAGGTGGCCTGGCTGAAGCTTTCTTT.